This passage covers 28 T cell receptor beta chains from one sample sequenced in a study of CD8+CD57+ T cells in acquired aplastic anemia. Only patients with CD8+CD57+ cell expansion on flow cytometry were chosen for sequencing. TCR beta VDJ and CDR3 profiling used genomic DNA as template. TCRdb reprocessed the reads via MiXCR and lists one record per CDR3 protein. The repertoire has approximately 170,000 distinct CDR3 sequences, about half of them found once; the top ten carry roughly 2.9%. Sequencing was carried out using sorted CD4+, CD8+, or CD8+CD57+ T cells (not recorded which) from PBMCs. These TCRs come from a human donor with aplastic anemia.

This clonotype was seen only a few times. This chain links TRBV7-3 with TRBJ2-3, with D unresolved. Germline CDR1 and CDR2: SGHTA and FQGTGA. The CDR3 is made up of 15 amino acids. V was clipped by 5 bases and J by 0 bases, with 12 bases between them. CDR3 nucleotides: TGTGCCAGCAGCGCTCACTCTACTAGCACAGATACGCAGTATTTT. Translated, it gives CASSAHSTSTDTQYF.

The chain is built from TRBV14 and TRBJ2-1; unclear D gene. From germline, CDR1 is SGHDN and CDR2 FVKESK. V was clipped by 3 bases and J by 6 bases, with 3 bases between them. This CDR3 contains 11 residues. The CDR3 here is CASSHFNEQFF. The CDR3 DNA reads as TGTGCCAGCAGCCATTTCAATGAGCAGTTCTTC.

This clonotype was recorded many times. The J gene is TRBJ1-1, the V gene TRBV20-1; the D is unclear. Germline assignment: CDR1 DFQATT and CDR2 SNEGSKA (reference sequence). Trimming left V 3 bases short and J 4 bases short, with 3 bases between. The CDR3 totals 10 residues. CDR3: CSARGTEAFF. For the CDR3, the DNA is TGCAGTGCTAGGGGCACTGAAGCTTTCTTT.

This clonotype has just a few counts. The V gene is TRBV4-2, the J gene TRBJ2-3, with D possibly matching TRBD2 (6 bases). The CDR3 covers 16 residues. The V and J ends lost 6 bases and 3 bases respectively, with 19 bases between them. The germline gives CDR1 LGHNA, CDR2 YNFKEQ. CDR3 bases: TGTGCCAGCAGGGGGGGTCGGGCAGGGTCTACAGATACGCAGTATTTT. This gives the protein CASRGGRAGSTDTQYF.

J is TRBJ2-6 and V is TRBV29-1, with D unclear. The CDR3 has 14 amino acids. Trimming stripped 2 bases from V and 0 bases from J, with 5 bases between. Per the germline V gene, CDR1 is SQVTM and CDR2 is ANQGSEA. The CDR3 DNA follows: TGCAGCGTTGAATTCGGCTCTGGGGCCAACGTCCTGACTTTC. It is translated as CSVEFGSGANVLTF.

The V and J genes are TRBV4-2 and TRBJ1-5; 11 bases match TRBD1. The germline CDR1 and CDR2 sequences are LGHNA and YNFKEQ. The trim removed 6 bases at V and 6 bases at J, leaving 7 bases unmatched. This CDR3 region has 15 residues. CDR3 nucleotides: TGTGCCAGCAGACCCGGGACAGGGGGTTTTCAGCCCCAGCATTTT. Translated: CASRPGTGGFQPQHF.

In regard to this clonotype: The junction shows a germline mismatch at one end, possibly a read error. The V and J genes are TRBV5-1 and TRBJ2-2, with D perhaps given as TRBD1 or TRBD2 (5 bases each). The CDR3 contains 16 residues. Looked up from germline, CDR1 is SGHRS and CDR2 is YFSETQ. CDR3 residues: CASSPGGNWGTGEPFF. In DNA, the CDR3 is TGCGCCAGCAGCCCCGGTGGGAACTGGGGCACCGGGGAGCCGTTTTTT. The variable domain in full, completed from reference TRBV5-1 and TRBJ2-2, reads KAGVTQTPRYLIKTRGQQVTLSCSPISGHRSVSWYQQTPGQGLQFLFEYFSETQRNKGNFPGRFSGRQFSNSRSEMNVSTLELGDSALYLCASSPGGNWGTGEPFFGEGSRLTVL.

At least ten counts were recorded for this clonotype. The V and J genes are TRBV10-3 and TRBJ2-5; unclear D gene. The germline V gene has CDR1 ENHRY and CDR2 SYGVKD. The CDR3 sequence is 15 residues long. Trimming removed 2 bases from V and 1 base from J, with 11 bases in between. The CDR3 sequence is CAISEIGELQETQYF. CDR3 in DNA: TGTGCCATCAGTGAGATTGGGGAACTCCAAGAGACCCAGTACTTC.

CDR3 DNA sequence: TGTGCCAGTAGTCACCGTGGGGAAGGTGCTGAAGCTTTCTTT. Its translation: CASSHRGEGAEAFF. The chain employs TRBV19 and TRBJ1-1; D is unresolved. Germline CDR1 LNHDA, CDR2 SQIVND (reference sequence). V lost 5 bases and J 6 bases, leaving 16 bases between the germline ends. This CDR3 has 14 residues.

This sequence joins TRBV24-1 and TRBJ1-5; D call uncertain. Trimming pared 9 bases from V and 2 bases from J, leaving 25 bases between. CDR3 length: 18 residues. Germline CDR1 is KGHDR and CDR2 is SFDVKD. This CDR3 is CATATTEKGAHGNQPQHF. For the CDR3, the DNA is TGTGCCACCGCAACCACCGAAAAGGGAGCACATGGCAATCAGCCCCAGCATTTT.

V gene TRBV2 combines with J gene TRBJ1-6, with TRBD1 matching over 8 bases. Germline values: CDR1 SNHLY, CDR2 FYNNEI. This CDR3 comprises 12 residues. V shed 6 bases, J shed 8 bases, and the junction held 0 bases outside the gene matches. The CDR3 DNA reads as TGTGCCAGCAGGACAGGGGATTCACCCCTCCACTTT. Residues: CASRTGDSPLHF.

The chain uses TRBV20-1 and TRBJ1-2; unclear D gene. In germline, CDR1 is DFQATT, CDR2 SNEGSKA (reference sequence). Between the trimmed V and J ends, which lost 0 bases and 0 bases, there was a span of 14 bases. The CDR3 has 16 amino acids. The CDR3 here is CSARDSAYESNYGYTF. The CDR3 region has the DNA TGCAGTGCTAGAGATTCGGCTTATGAATCTAACTATGGCTACACCTTC.

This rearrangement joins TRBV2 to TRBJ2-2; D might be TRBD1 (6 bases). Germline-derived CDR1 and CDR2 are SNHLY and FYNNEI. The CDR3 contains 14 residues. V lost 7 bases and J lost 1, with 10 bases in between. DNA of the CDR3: TGTGCCAGCACGGGGACAAGGAACACCGGGGAGCTGTTTTTT. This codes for CASTGTRNTGELFF.

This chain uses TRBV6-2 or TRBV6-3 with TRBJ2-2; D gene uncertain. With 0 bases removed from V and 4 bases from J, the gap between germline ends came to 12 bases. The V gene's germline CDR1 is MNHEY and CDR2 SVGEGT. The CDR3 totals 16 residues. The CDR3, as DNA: TGTGCCAGCAGTTACTCTACTGGCGGAGTCACCGGGGAGCTGTTTTTT. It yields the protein CASSYSTGGVTGELFF.

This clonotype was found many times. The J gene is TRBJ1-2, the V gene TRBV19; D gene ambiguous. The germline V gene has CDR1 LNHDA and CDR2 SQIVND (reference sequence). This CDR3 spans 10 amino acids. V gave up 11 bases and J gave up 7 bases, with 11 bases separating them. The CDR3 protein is CAAKGAGYTF. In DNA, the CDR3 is TGTGCCGCGAAGGGTGCTGGCTACACCTTC.

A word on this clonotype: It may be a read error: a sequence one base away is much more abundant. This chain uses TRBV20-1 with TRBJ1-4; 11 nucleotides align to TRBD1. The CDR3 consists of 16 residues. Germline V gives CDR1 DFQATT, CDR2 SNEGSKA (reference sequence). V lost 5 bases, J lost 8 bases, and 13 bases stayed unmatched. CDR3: CSAGGGGQGVGEKLFF. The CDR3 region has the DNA TGCAGTGCTGGAGGAGGGGGACAGGGGGTAGGGGAAAAACTGTTTTTT.

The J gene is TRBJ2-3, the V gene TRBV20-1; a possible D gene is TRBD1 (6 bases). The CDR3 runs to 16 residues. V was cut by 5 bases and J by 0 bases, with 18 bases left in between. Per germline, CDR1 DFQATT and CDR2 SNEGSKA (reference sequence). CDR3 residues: CSAGCGQRISTDTQYF. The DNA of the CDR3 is TGCAGTGCTGGTTGCGGACAGAGAATAAGCACAGATACGCAGTATTTT.

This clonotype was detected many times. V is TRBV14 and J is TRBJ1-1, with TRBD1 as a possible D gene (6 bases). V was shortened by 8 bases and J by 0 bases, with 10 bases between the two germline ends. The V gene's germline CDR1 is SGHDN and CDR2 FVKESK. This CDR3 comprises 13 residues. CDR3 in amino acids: CASGQSMNTEAFF. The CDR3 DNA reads TGTGCCAGCGGACAGTCCATGAACACTGAAGCTTTCTTT.

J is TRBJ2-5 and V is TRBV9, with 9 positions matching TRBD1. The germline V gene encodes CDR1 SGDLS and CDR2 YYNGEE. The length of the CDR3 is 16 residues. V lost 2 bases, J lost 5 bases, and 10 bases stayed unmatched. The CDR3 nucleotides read TGTGCCAGCAGCGTGTACCGGGGACAGGGCGGTGAGACCCAGTACTTC. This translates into CASSVYRGQGGETQYF. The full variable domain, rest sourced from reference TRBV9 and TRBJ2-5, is DSGVTQTPKHLITATGQRVTLRCSPRSGDLSVYWYQQSLDQGLQFLIQYYNGEERAKGNILERFSAQQFPDLHSELNLSSLELGDSALYFCASSVYRGQGGETQYFGPGTRLLVL.

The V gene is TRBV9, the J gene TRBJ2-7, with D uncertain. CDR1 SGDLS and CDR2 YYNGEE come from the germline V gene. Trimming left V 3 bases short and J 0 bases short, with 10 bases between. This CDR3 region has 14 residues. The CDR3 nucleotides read TGTGCCAGCAGCGCACCTCCGTGCTCCTACGAGCAGTACTTC. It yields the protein CASSAPPCSYEQYF.

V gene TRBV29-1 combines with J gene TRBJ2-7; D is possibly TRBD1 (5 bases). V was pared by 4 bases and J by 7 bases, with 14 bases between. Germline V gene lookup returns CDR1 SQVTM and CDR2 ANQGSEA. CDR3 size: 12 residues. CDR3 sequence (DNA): TGCAGCGTTGTGGAGCCAAACAGGGAGCAGTACGTC. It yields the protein CSVVEPNREQYV.

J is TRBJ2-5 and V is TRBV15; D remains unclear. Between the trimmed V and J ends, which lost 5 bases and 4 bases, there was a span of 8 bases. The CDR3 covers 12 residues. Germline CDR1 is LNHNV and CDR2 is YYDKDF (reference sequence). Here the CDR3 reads CATSGWRETQYF. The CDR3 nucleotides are TGTGCCACCAGCGGCTGGAGAGAGACCCAGTACTTC.

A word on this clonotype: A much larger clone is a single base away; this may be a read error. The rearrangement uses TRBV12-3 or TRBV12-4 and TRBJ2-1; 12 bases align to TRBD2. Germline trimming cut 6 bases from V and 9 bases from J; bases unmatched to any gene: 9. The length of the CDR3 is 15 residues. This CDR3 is CASSALAGGTTEQFF. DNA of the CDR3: TGTGCCAGCAGCGCACTAGCGGGGGGTACAACTGAGCAGTTCTTC.

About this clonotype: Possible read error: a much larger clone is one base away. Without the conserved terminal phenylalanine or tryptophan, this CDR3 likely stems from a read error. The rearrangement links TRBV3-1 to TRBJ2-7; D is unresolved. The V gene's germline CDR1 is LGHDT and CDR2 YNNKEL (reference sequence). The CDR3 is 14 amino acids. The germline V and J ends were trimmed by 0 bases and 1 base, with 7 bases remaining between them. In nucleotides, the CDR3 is TGTGCCAGCAGCCAAGAATCCAGGTCCTACGAGCAGTACTCC. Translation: CASSQESRSYEQYS.

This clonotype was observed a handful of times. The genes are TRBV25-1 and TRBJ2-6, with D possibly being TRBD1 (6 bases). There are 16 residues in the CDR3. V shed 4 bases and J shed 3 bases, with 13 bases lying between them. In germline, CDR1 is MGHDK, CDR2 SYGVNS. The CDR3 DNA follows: TGTGCCAGCAGTGCGACCCGACAGGTTGGGGCCAACGTCCTGACTTTC. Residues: CASSATRQVGANVLTF.

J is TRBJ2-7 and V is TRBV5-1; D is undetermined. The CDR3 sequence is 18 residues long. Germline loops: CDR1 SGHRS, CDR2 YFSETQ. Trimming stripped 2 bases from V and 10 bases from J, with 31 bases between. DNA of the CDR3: TGCGCCAGCAGCTTTAGTCCCGAAGGTGTAGCCGTCCCAAGAGGACAGTACGTC. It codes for CASSFSPEGVAVPRGQYV.

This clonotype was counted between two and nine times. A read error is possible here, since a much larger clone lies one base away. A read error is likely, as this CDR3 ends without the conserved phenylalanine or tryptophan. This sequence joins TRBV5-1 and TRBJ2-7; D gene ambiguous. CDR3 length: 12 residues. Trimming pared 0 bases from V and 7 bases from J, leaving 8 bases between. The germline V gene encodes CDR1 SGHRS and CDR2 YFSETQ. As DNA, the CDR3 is TGCGCCAGCAGCTTGGCGTCAGGTGAGCAGTACCTC. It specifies CASSLASGEQYL.

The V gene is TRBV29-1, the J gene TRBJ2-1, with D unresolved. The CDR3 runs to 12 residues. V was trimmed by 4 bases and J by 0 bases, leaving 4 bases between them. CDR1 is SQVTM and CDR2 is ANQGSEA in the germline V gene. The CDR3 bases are TGCAGCGTTGGGAGCTCCTACAATGAGCAGTTCTTC. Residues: CSVGSSYNEQFF.